This T cell receptor beta chain was observed in a study of Ad26.COV2.S vaccination and SARS-CoV-2 variants. This clone was seen once. The antigen remains unidentified. The treatment denotes: about 20 received Ad26.COV2.S at low or high dose, single or two shots; several received placebo; per-sample allocation not given. After the first vaccine or placebo injection, samples were drawn on day 63. Vaccine was an Ad26 vector expressing Wuhan-strain SARS-CoV-2 spike. Sequencing used immunoSEQ multiplex PCR; TCRdb keeps in-frame clones, though not all of them. The profile shows some 520,000 clones, roughly 85% of them singletons. Overall study results and limits: Reportedly, after vaccination the spike-specific CD8+ and CD4+ T cell responses displayed substantial breadth.

The clonotype comes from a person between 18 and 60 years old who received the Ad26.COV2.S COVID-19 vaccine or a placebo. Sequencing used peripheral blood, obtained in a trial of Ad26.COV2.S vaccine versus placebo.

CDR3 region: CASKRDWGYTF. The CDR3 DNA sequence: TGTGCCAGCAAAAGGGATTGGGGCTACACCTTC. The chain has TRBV28 and TRBJ1-2; D is undetermined. Germline loops: CDR1 MDHEN, CDR2 SYDVKM. The CDR3 is 11 amino acids. V gave up 7 bases and J gave up 8 bases, with 11 bases separating them.